Included here is one TCR beta chain sequence, with context. Its antigen is unidentified. The CDR3 is 15 amino acids. Germline V lookup: CDR1 MGHRA, CDR2 YSYEKL. Trimming left V 1 base short and J 0 bases short, with 7 bases between. The entry originates in a study of radiotherapy plus CTLA-4 blockade in lung cancer. On the study more broadly: Among all patients, around 19% showed objective responses, while 30% to 35% had disease control. Findings of the study overall: After treatment with radiotherapy plus ipilimumab, TCR clones that came from the tumor expanded in blood.

Alongside CTLA-4 blockade with ipilimumab, patients with chemo-refractory metastatic non-small-cell lung cancer received focal radiation. Repertoires were generated with immunoSEQ multiplex PCR, while TCRdb's copy carries only in-frame clones and drops some. The sample lists over 80,000 clones, roughly 86% occurring once. The sequence was collected from a human donor with non-small cell lung cancer that progressed on radiotherapy plus ipilimumab. The sequencing used peripheral blood, collected from a patient treated with radiotherapy plus ipilimumab. V is TRBV4-1 and J is TRBJ1-5; D gene ambiguous. CDR3 in DNA: TGCGCCAGCAGCCAAGGCCAGCATAGCAATCAGCCCCAGCATTTT. As protein: CASSQGQHSNQPQHF.